This note documents a single T cell receptor (beta chain) sequence. A few counts support this clonotype. It has no known antigen specificity. No per-base quality is available; no much larger clone lies one base away. Receptor libraries were prepared by 5' RACE. Sequenced using an Illumina HiSeq 2000. A universal primer binding site was added through template switching, and the final cDNA carried a unique molecular identifier so that TCR cDNA molecules could be counted accurately. First-strand cDNA for TCR alpha and beta chains was synthesized from specific primers in the conserved constant-segment region. To control for contamination, every cDNA library was double barcoded, receiving both a SMART-Mk sample barcode and Illumina barcodes. TruSeq adapter sequences along with Illumina sample barcodes were introduced in two successive PCR steps. The Illumina HiSeq platform was used with custom primers to sequence TCR alpha and beta cDNA libraries. In the authors' own workflow: MiGEC was used to process raw reads and extract unique molecular identifiers, and MiXCR was used to find CDR3 positions. For each individual, recombination models were inferred using an EM algorithm with the repgenHMM and IGoR tools. Shared clonotypes were analyzed with the tcR package in R, and sharing was normalized by the product of cloneset sizes. To study raw recombination without the effects of thymic and clonal selection, out-of-frame nonproductive sequences were analyzed. TCRdb reran the public reads through fastp at Q25 and MiXCR, keeping productive beta chains. For every CDR3 protein sequence, its rows merge into one entry that carries the most common genes and DNA. In this record, the V and J calls reflect TCRdb's handling and not the investigators' own analysis. A total of about 460,000 distinct CDR3 sequences appear in this sample, 14% of them only once. The ten biggest clones cover about 0.54% of the sample.

The sample comes from a study of identical twins (dated by TCRdb to 2016 to 2017). For the wider study: TCR alpha and beta repertoires from monozygotic twins, unrelated adults of various ages and cord blood were deep-sequenced to test whether fetal clonotypes persist. Replicate twin experiments were performed at different times using different library preparation protocols to rule out contamination. Points the paper makes about the study in general: Invariant T cells such as MAIT and iNKT could partly confound zero-insertion analyses, although diverse VJ usage argued against such confounding for most clonotypes. Abundant cord blood beta clonotypes carried fewer insertions; young adult naive repertoires showed a weaker similar trend, while memory repertoires showed none. Recombination models systematically underestimated out-of-frame TCR alpha sharing in monozygotic twins but agreed with sharing between unrelated individuals. Conclusions relied on cross-sectional statistical analysis, since the same donors could not be followed over many years. Compared with coincidental sharing between unrelated individuals, an excess of low generation-probability sequences was observed among out-of-frame TCR alpha sequences shared between twins. Excess twin sharing in beta out-of-frame sequences was weaker because fewer shared sequences lowered the signal-to-noise ratio.

Unmatched junction bases come to 9, with V trimmed by 4 bases and J by 8 bases. The CDR3 measures 16 amino acids from cysteine to phenylalanine. The only DNA kept is the CDR3, 48 bases in frame from the first base. In the germline V gene, CDR1 corresponds to KGHDR and CDR2 to SFDVKD. All donors were healthy Caucasians. The twin cohort comprised three pairs of female monozygotic twins, all aged about 18 to 29 years. Positive isolation kits from Invitrogen were used to isolate the CD4+ and CD8+ T cell populations. In addition, the sample was reused for a study of yellow fever vaccine responses in identical twins. Per the second study: The T cell response to vaccination in identical twins was reported by the authors to appear partly convergent and partly personalized. In the study, vaccine-responding T cell clones were precisely tracked in identical twins.

The clonotype originates from a woman aged 18-30 years in good health. The specimen sequenced was CD4+ T cells sorted from blood. The chain uses TRBV24-1 and TRBJ1-4; 10 central bases correspond to TRBD1. The CDR3 region: CATSDSSGTGEEKLFF. Here is the DNA: TGTGCCACCAGTGACTCATCCGGGACAGGGGAAGAAAAACTGTTTTTT.